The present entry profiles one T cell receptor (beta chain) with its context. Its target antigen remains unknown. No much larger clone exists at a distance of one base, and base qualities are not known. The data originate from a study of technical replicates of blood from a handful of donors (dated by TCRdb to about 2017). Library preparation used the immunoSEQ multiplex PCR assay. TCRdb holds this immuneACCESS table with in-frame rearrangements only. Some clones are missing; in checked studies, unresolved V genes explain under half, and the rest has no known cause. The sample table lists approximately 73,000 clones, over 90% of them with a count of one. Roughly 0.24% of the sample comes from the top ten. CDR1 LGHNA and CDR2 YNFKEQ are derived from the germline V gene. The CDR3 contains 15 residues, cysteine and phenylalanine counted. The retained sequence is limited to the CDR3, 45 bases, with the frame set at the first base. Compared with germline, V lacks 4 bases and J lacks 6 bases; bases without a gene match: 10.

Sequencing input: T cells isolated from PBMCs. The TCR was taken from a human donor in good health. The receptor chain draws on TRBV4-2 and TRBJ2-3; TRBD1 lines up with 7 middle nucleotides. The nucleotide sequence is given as TGTGCCAGCAGCCGAGGGGGACAGTCGAGGGATACGCAGTATTTT. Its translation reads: CASSRGGQSRDTQYF.